This T cell receptor (beta chain) was retrieved from a study of blood T cell repertoires in COVID-19. As for the study in general: Acute and convalescent COVID-19 specimens originated in the United States, Italy and Spain. In each case, the material was cDNA or gDNA derived from T cells, B-cell-depleted T cells, or PBMCs.

Original analysis: Counts of nucleated cells, estimated from reference gene primer amplification, were obtained. Sequencing used immunoSEQ multiplex PCR; TCRdb keeps in-frame clones, though not all of them. That table is the source of V, J and clone size, and D and trimming were worked out from the DNA. The sample consists of roughly 120,000 clones, just under 85% of them appearing once. There are 11 residues in the CDR3. CDR1 and CDR2 (germline): MNHNS, SASEGT. V was cut by 2 bases and J by 6 bases, with 3 bases left in between. The sequenced material came from peripheral blood. The clonotype originates from a man aged 65 to 79 with active or convalescent COVID-19. The genes are TRBV6-1 and TRBJ2-3; D is undetermined. CDR3 in DNA: TGTGCCAGCAGTGAATATGATACGCAGTATTTT. It translates to CASSEYDTQYF.